A selection of T cell receptor beta chains follows, all from one sample in a study of T-cell reconstitution after alpha-beta-depleted transplantation in children. TCRdb ran MiXCR on the PCR reads and lists one entry per CDR3 protein. In the table there are hundreds of thousands of distinct CDR3 sequences, roughly 13% of which are singletons. Material: PBMCs, obtained before TCRalphabeta/CD19-depleted stem cell transplant. These receptors originate from a girl aged 2-10 years with congenital amegakaryocytic thrombocytopenia, due to receive a stem cell transplant. Each CDR3 is given with its conserved first and last residue. The D gene is left open where the match is weak. Size is stated for part of the rows, as once, few or many counts, or as a class when the clone is expanded.

TRBD1 | TRBJ2-1 | TRBV5-1 | many | CASSRTGDTDEQFF | TGCGCCAGCAGCAGGACAGGGGATACAGATGAGCAGTTCTTC
NA | TRBJ1-1 | TRBV7-6 | NA | CASSLPRLGPEAFF | TGTGCCAGCAGCTTACCCAGACTGGGCCCTGAAGCTTTCTTT
TRBD2 | TRBJ2-7 | TRBV27 | NA | CASSFGLGALYEQYF | TGTGCCAGCAGTTTTGGACTAGGCGCCCTCTACGAGCAGTACTTC
NA | TRBJ2-5 | TRBV12-3/TRBV12-4 | many | CASSRYPDSLSETQYF | TGTGCCAGCAGCCGGTACCCCGATTCTCTTTCAGAGACCCAGTACTTC
NA | TRBJ1-1 | TRBV2 | NA | CTSSLGLFPRQFISEAFF | TGTACCAGCAGTTTAGGGCTCTTTCCCCGACAGTTTATCTCTGAAGCTTTCTTT
TRBD2 | TRBJ2-7 | TRBV12-3/TRBV12-4 | few | CASSSGAGERGEQYF | TGTGCCAGCAGTTCCGGAGCGGGAGAAAGGGGCGAGCAGTACTTC
TRBD2 | TRBJ2-5 | TRBV20-1 | NA | CSARDRTSLETQYF | TGCAGTGCTAGAGATAGGACTAGTTTAGAGACCCAGTACTTC
TRBD2 | TRBJ2-2 | TRBV12-3/TRBV12-4 | many | CASSSGTNTGELFF | TGCGCCAGCAGTAGCGGGACGAACACCGGGGAGCTGTTTTTT
TRBD2 | TRBJ2-1 | TRBV20-1 | few | CSARDLRLAVYNEQFF | TGCAGTGCTAGAGATCTTCGTCTAGCGGTATACAATGAGCAGTTCTTC
NA | TRBJ2-1 | TRBV7-9 | NA | CASSAVGEQFF | TGTGCCAGCAGCGCCGTCGGTGAGCAGTTCTTC
TRBD2 | TRBJ2-7 | TRBV7-9 | few | CASSLERDPSYEQYF | TGTGCCAGCAGCTTAGAGCGGGACCCCTCCTACGAGCAGTACTTC
TRBD1 | TRBJ2-7 | TRBV11-2 | few | CASSLGLDRGYEQYF | TGTGCCAGCAGCTTAGGCCTCGACAGGGGGTACGAGCAGTACTTC
NA | TRBJ1-1 | TRBV12-3/TRBV12-4 | many | CASSWVETEAFF | TGTGCCAGCAGCTGGGTAGAGACAGAAGCTTTCTTT
TRBD1 | TRBJ2-7 | TRBV7-9 | NA | CASSLPTGAEQYF | TGTGCCAGCAGCTTACCGACAGGGGCCGAGCAGTACTTC
TRBD2 | TRBJ2-1 | TRBV29-1 | many | CSVERNAGVNNEQFF | TGCAGCGTTGAGAGGAACGCGGGGGTGAACAATGAGCAGTTCTTC
NA | TRBJ2-7 | TRBV11-2 | many | CASSVLYEQYF | TGTGCCAGCAGCGTTTTATACGAGCAGTACTTC
NA | TRBJ1-2 | TRBV5-5 | NA | CASSLPRNYGYTF | TGTGCCAGCAGCTTGCCCCGTAACTATGGCTACACCTTC
NA | TRBJ2-7 | TRBV24-1 | many | CATLASGGIYYEQYF | TGTGCCACGCTGGCCAGTGGAGGGATTTACTACGAGCAGTACTTC
NA | TRBJ1-5 | TRBV5-1 | few | CASSLDGGRSNQPQHF | TGCGCCAGCAGCTTGGACGGGGGTAGGAGCAATCAGCCCCAGCATTTT
TRBD1 | TRBJ1-5 | TRBV6-1 | NA | CASSPGTGGIQPQHF | TGTGCCAGCAGCCCCGGGACAGGGGGGATCCAGCCCCAGCATTTT
TRBD2 | TRBJ2-1 | TRBV5-1 | few | CASRGQTSGPTYNEQFF | TGCGCCAGCAGGGGACAAACTAGCGGGCCCACCTACAATGAGCAGTTCTTC
NA | TRBJ1-1 | TRBV7-2 | many | CASSLGFKNTEAFF | TGTGCCAGCAGCTTAGGTTTCAAGAACACTGAAGCTTTCTTT
NA | TRBJ2-3 | TRBV29-1 | NA | CSVISGGAVDTQYF | TGCAGCGTTATATCCGGGGGCGCGGTAGATACGCAGTATTTT
TRBD1 | TRBJ2-7 | TRBV25-1 | NA | CASSDGTGQYEQYF | TGTGCCAGCAGTGACGGGACAGGACAATACGAGCAGTACTTC
NA | TRBJ1-2 | TRBV5-1 | many | CASSLVSRAAYGYTF | TGCGCCAGCAGCTTGGTGTCCAGGGCGGCCTATGGCTACACCTTC
NA | TRBJ2-2 | TRBV10-3 | many | CAISEQGRTGELFF | TGTGCCATCAGTGAACAGGGGAGGACCGGGGAGCTGTTTTTT
NA | TRBJ2-3 | TRBV6-1 | many | CASSPSLLTDTQYF | TGTGCCAGCAGCCCGTCCCTCCTCACAGATACGCAGTATTTT
TRBD2 | TRBJ2-7 | TRBV3-1 | NA | CASSPLPRTSGSSYEQYF | TGTGCCAGCAGCCCTCTACCTCGGACTAGCGGGTCCTCCTACGAGCAGTACTTC
TRBD1 | TRBJ1-1 | TRBV5-1 | many | CASSPRDSRYLTEAFF | TGCGCCAGCAGCCCCCGGGACAGTCGATATCTGACTGAAGCTTTCTTT
NA | TRBJ2-7 | TRBV4-1 | few | CASSQDSWGYEQYF | TGCGCCAGCAGCCAAGATTCGTGGGGCTACGAGCAGTACTTC
NA | TRBJ1-4 | TRBV15 | NA | CATSRGWANEKLFF | TGTGCCACCAGCAGAGGGTGGGCTAATGAAAAACTGTTTTTT
NA | TRBJ2-1 | TRBV20-1 | NA | CSAEIIYEQFF | TGCAGTGCCGAAATAATATATGAGCAGTTCTTC